A single sample gave rise to the 7 T cell receptor beta chains below, sequenced in a study of OX40 agonist ivuxolimab in advanced cancers. Assay: immunoSEQ multiplex PCR; the TCRdb copy retains only in-frame clones and omits some. The table has 52,000 or so clones, 70% to 90% seen once; the top ten hold about 3%. The sequenced sample was CD4+ or CD8+ T cells sorted from blood, obtained in a trial of the OX40 agonist ivuxolimab. Receptors were obtained from an adult with an advanced solid tumor such as melanoma, head and neck, liver or kidney cancer.

This clone was counted once. The chain uses TRBV6-1 and TRBJ2-5; D is possibly TRBD2 (5 bases). CDR1 is MNHNS and CDR2 is SASEGT in the germline V gene. The CDR3 extends over 13 amino acids. With 1 base removed from V and 9 bases from J, the gap between germline ends came to 12 bases. In DNA form, the CDR3 reads TGTGCCAGCAGTGAAGGTGGGCCCGGGGCCCAGTACTTC. This sequence encodes CASSEGGPGAQYF.

The rearrangement uses TRBV18 and TRBJ1-5; 11 positions agree with TRBD1. The CDR3 consists of 16 residues. V was pared by 3 bases and J by 5 bases, with 6 bases of the junction left unmatched. The germline gives CDR1 KGHSH, CDR2 LQKENI. The CDR3 bases are TGTGCCAGCTCACCGCTAGGGACAGGGGGATATCAGCCCCAGCATTTT. Residues: CASSPLGTGGYQPQHF.

The V and J genes are TRBV6-1 and TRBJ2-7, with D unresolved. This CDR3 is built from 13 residues. The V end was cut by 1 base, the J end by 0 bases, with 4 bases between. CDR1 is MNHNS and CDR2 is SASEGT in the germline V gene. CDR3 coding DNA: TGTGCCAGCAGTGAAGGGGTCTCCTACGAGCAGTACTTC. It codes for CASSEGVSYEQYF.

V usage is TRBV28 and J usage is TRBJ1-1, with D hard to call. The V end lost 7 bases, the J end lost 7 bases, and 13 bases lay between the germline ends. The CDR3 sequence is 12 residues long. Germline V lookup: CDR1 MDHEN, CDR2 SYDVKM. The CDR3 here is CASTWFSGEAFF. In DNA form, the CDR3 reads TGTGCCAGCACCTGGTTTTCCGGTGAAGCTTTCTTT.

The CDR3 protein is CASSREQGGLKLFF. CDR3 sequence (DNA): TGTGCCAGCAGTCGTGAACAGGGGGGTTTGAAACTGTTTTTT. The rearrangement joins TRBV6-5 to TRBJ1-4; 8 bases line up with TRBD1. The CDR3 is 14 amino acids. The V and J ends lost 5 bases and 11 bases, in that order; junction bases with no gene match: 10. In germline, CDR1 is MNHEY, CDR2 SVGAGI.

The V gene is TRBV5-1, the J gene TRBJ2-3; 11 positions match TRBD2. The junction had 8 bases not matched to a gene; V was cut back by 2 bases and J by 0 bases. CDR3 length equals 18 residues. In germline, CDR1 is SGHRS, CDR2 YFSETQ. This CDR3 is CASSLPLAGGSSTDTQYF. The DNA of the CDR3 is TGCGCCAGCAGCTTACCATTAGCGGGGGGGTCTAGCACAGATACGCAGTATTTT. The variable domain in full, with the rest retrieved from reference TRBV5-1 and TRBJ2-3, is KAGVTQTPRYLIKTRGQQVTLSCSPISGHRSVSWYQQTPGQGLQFLFEYFSETQRNKGNFPGRFSGRQFSNSRSEMNVSTLELGDSALYLCASSLPLAGGSSTDTQYFGPGTRLTVL.

The rearrangement joins TRBV2 to TRBJ2-3; TRBD2 matches 7 bases. The germline V gene has CDR1 SNHLY and CDR2 FYNNEI. The CDR3 has 14 residues. V gave up 8 bases and J gave up 3 bases; unmatched junction bases: 8. The CDR3 protein is CASGLGGTTDTQYF. Here the CDR3 DNA reads TGTGCCAGCGGGTTGGGGGGGACGACAGATACGCAGTATTTT.